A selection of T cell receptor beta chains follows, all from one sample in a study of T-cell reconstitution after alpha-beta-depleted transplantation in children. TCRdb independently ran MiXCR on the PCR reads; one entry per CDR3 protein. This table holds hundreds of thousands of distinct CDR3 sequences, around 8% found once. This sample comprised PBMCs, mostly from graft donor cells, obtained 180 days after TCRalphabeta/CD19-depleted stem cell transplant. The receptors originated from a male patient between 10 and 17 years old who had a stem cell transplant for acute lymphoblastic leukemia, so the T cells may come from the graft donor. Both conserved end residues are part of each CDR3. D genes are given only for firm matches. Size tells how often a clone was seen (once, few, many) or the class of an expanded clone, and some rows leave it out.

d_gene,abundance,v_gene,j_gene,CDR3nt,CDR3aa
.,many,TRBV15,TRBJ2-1,TGTGCCACCAGCAGAGACCCTTACAATGAGCAGTTCTTC,CATSRDPYNEQFF
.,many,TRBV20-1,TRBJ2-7,TGCAGTGGCCAGACAGCTAACTACGAGCAGTACTTC,CSGQTANYEQYF
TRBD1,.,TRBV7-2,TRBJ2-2,TGTGCCAGCAGCCTCCAACAGGGGCCCGGGGAGCTGTTTTTT,CASSLQQGPGELFF
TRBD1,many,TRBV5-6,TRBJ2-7,TGTGCCAGCAGCCCGACGGGAATGGGACAGGGGCCCTACGAGCAGTACTTC,CASSPTGMGQGPYEQYF
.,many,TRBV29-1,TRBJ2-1,TGCAGCGTTGATGGGACCAAAGCTGTTTACAATGAGCAGTTCTTC,CSVDGTKAVYNEQFF
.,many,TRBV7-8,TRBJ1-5,TGTGCCAGCAGCTTAGCGGCTAGCAATCAGCCCCAGCATTTT,CASSLAASNQPQHF
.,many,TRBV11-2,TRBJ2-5,TGTGCCAGCAGCCTCAGACGAAGCCTAGGAGCGGGTCAAGAGACCCAGTACTTC,CASSLRRSLGAGQETQYF
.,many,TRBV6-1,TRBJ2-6,TGTGCCAGCAGTAGGGGCCGCGGGGGGGCCAACGTCCTGACTTTC,CASSRGRGGANVLTF
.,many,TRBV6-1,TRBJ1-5,TGTGCCACCCTCCCTGTTTTTGACATCATTAATCAGCCCCAGCATTTT,CATLPVFDIINQPQHF
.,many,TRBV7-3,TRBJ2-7,TGTGCCAGCAGCTTAATCCCGGGACTCGCATACGAGCAGTACTTC,CASSLIPGLAYEQYF
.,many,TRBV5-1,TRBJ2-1,TGCGCCAGCAGCCCCGAGGGGAGAATCGGTGAGCAGTTCTTC,CASSPEGRIGEQFF
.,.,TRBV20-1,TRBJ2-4,TGCAGTGCCGCGAACCCTCCCGGGGGTACGACAGTAGCCAAAAACATTCAGTACTTC,CSAANPPGGTTVAKNIQYF
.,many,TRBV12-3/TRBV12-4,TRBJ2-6,TGTGCCAGCGATAGTGCTGGGGCCAACGTCCTGACTTTC,CASDSAGANVLTF
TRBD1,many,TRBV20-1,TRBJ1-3,TGCAGTGCTAGAAGACAGGGCTCGAACACCATATATTTT,CSARRQGSNTIYF
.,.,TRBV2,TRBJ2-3,TGTGCCAGCAGTGAGGGAATAAAACTCACAGATACGCAGTATTTT,CASSEGIKLTDTQYF
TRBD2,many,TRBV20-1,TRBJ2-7,TGCAGTGCTTCCAGGACTAGCGGGGCCTCCTACGAGCAGTACTTC,CSASRTSGASYEQYF
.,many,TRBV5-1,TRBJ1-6,TGCGCCAGCAGCCATGACAAAAATTCACCCCTCCACTTT,CASSHDKNSPLHF
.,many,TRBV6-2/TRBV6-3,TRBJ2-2,TGTGCCAGCAGTTCCGGGACCCACACCGGGGAGCTGTTTTTT,CASSSGTHTGELFF
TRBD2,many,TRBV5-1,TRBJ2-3,TGCGCCAGCAGCCGGGAGGGGGGGGCAGATACGCAGTATTTT,CASSREGGADTQYF
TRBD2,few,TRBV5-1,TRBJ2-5,TGCGCCAGCAGCCAGAGGCGGGGGGAAGAGACCCAGTACTTC,CASSQRRGEETQYF
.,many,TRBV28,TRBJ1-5,TGTGCCAGTTTCCTAAAACCGGGACACATCTCGTATAGCAATCAGCCCCAGCATTTT,CASFLKPGHISYSNQPQHF
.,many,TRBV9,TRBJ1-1,TGTGCCAGCAGCGAGGTGGACACTGAAGCTTTCTTT,CASSEVDTEAFF
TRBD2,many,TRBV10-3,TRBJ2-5,TGTGCCATCAGTGCGATGCGGGAGGTCGGAGAGACCCAGTACTTC,CAISAMREVGETQYF
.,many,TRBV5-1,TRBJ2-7,TGCGCCAGCAGCTTGGCCGAGGGGCTCTCCTACGAGCAGTACTTC,CASSLAEGLSYEQYF
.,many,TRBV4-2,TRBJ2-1,TGTGCCAGCAGCCAAGGACTAGTTGGTAGGGAGCAGTTCTTC,CASSQGLVGREQFF
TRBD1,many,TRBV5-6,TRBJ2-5,TGTGCCAGCAACAGGGACAGGGCAGAGACCCAGTACTTC,CASNRDRAETQYF
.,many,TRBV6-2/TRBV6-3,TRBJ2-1,TGTGCCAGCAGTTACCCCATAGATGAGCAGTTCTTC,CASSYPIDEQFF
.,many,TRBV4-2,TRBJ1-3,TGTGCCAGCAGCCAAGGCGGGACACTCGGGAACACCATATATTTT,CASSQGGTLGNTIYF
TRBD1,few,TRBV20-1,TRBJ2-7,TGCAGTGCTAGACCCTACCGGGACAGTTCCTACGAGCAGTACTTC,CSARPYRDSSYEQYF
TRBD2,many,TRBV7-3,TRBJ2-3,TGTGCCAGCAGCTTACCGCCGGGACTAGCGGATATAAACACAGATACGCAGTATTTT,CASSLPPGLADINTDTQYF
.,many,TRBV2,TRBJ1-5,TGTGCCAGCGCAAACAGGGCCCATCAGCCCCAGCATTTT,CASANRAHQPQHF
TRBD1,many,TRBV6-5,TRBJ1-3,TGTGCCAGCAGTCGGCGACAGGGGGCGCTTGGAAACACCATATATTTT,CASSRRQGALGNTIYF
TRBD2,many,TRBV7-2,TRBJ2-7,TGTGCCAGCAGCTATAGCGGGGGGCAATACGAGCAGTACTTC,CASSYSGGQYEQYF
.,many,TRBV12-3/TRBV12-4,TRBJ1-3,TGTGCCAGCAGTTTAGCGCCCGGGTTAGGAAACACCATATATTTT,CASSLAPGLGNTIYF
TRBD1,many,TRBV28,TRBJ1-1,TGTGCCAGCAGTCCACAGGGGGCCCCGAGGCTGAACACTGAAGCTTTCTTT,CASSPQGAPRLNTEAFF
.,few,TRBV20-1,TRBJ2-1,TGCAGTGCTATCGGAGCTAGTAACTACAATGAGCAGTTCTTC,CSAIGASNYNEQFF
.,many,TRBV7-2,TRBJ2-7,TGTGCCAGCAGCTTAAGACCCGGGACATCCTACGAGCAGTACTTC,CASSLRPGTSYEQYF
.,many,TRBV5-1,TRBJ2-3,TGCGCCAGCACCCCGTGGGGAACAGATACGCAGTATTTT,CASTPWGTDTQYF
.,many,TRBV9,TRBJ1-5,TGTGCCAGCAGCCCGGGGTTTGACAATCAGCCCCAGCATTTT,CASSPGFDNQPQHF
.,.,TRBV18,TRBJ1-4,TGTGCCAGCTCACCAGAAGGGGGGTCGAATGAAAAACTGTTTTTT,CASSPEGGSNEKLFF
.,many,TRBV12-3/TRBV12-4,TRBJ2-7,TGTGCCAGCACCCTTGGGGCGGGGTACGAGCAGTACTTC,CASTLGAGYEQYF
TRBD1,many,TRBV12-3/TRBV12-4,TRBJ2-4,TGTGCCAGCAGTTTGTCACAGGGGCCCGCTCGGCTAGCCAAAAACATTCAGTACTTC,CASSLSQGPARLAKNIQYF
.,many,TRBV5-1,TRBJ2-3,TGCGCCAGCAGCGACAACACAGATACGCAGTATTTT,CASSDNTDTQYF
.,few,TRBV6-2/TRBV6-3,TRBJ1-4,TGTGCCACCGCCCGTGAAACCTCAACTAATGAAAAACTGTTTTTT,CATARETSTNEKLFF
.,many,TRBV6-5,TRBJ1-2,TGTGCCAGCAGTTACGATGGCGGGAGGATCTATGGCTACACCTTC,CASSYDGGRIYGYTF
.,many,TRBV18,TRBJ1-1,TGTGCCAGCTCGACGGACAGAACTACTGAAGCTTTCTTT,CASSTDRTTEAFF
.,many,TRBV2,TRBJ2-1,TGTGCCAGCAGTGAAGAGGGGGAACGTTGGGATGAGCAGTTCTTC,CASSEEGERWDEQFF
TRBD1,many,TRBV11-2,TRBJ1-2,TGTGCCAGCAGCCTGGGGACAGGGACGAGAGGCTATGGCTACACCTTC,CASSLGTGTRGYGYTF
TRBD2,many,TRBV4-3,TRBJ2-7,TGCGCCAGCAGCCAAGATGCGGGACTAGCGGGGGCCTTCTCCTACGAGCAGTACTTC,CASSQDAGLAGAFSYEQYF
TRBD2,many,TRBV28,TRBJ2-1,TGTGCCAGCAGTCTTCTACAGGGTTTAGGACTAGCGGGATACAATGAGCAGTTCTTC,CASSLLQGLGLAGYNEQFF
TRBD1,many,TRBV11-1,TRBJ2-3,TGTGCCAGCAGCCCAAGACAGGGGTCAGATACGCAGTATTTT,CASSPRQGSDTQYF
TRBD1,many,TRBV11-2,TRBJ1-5,TGTGCCAGCAGCTCACCGGACAGGGGAAGCAATCAGCCCCAGCATTTT,CASSSPDRGSNQPQHF
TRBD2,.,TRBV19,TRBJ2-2,TGTGCCAGTAGTTTAGGGACTAGCGGCTTCACCGGGGAGCTGTTTTTT,CASSLGTSGFTGELFF
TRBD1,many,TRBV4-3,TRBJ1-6,TGCGCCAGCAGCCAAGGGGGACAGGGAAAATCACCCCTCCACTTT,CASSQGGQGKSPLHF
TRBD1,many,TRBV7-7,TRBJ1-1,TGTGCTAGCAGCGGGACAGTTGGCACTGAAGCTTTCTTT,CASSGTVGTEAFF
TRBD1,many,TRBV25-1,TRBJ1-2,TGTGCCAGCAGTGAATGGGAGGGGGCGAGGGGCTACACCTTC,CASSEWEGARGYTF
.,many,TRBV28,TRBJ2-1,TGTGCCAGCAGTACCTACCCAGCCTTGGAGCAGTTCTTC,CASSTYPALEQFF
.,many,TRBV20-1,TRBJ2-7,TGCAGTGCTAGATCCCAGGGGCGGTCCTACGAGCAGTACTTC,CSARSQGRSYEQYF
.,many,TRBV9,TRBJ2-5,TGTGCCAGCAGCGTAGGCCTCGGGGGAGAGACCCAGTACTTC,CASSVGLGGETQYF
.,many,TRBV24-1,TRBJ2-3,TGTGCCACCAGTGAATCTAGCACAGATACGCAGTATTTT,CATSESSTDTQYF